This T cell receptor beta chain was sequenced during a study of CD8+ T cells in alopecia areata. Investigators isolated RNA and reverse transcribed it into cDNA to act as the sequencing template. TCRdb's table, derived via immunoSEQ multiplex PCR, lists solely in-frame clones and lacks some. The data hold some 180,000 clones, with over 55% observed a single time. Details on this clone: Its antigen is as yet unknown.

V dropped 5 bases and J dropped 6 bases, with 16 bases sitting between them. Germline V lookup: CDR1 GTSNPN, CDR2 SVGIG (reference sequence). This CDR3 spans 14 amino acids. Whole-study findings and limits: Scalp samples also contribute reads from the resident alphabeta T cells found in normal skin.

The TCR originated in a human donor with alopecia areata. The chain joins TRBV30 to TRBJ2-2; TRBD1 or TRBD2 may be the D gene (5 bases each). Sequenced here: CD4+ T cells sorted from blood, sampled at week 0. The DNA of the CDR3 is TGTGCCTGGGGGTCCCTCGGGGCAGCCGGGGAGCTGTTTTTT. Protein sequence: CAWGSLGAAGELFF.